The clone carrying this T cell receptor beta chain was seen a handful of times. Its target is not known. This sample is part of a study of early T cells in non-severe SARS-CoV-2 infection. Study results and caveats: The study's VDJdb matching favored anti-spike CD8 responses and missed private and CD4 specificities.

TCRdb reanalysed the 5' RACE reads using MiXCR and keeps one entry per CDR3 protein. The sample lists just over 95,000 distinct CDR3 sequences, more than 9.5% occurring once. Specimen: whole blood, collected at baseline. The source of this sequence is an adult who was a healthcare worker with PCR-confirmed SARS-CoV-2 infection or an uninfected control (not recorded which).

The CDR3 nucleotides are TGTGCCAGCAGTTTAAATCCCGGGACTGTAAGCTCCTACGAGCAGTACTTC. It translates to CASSLNPGTVSSYEQYF. The rearrangement links TRBV27 to TRBJ2-7, with a weak D call TRBD2 (6 bases). The germline CDR1 and CDR2 sequences are MNHEY and SMNVEV (reference sequence). V gave up 2 bases and J gave up 0 bases, with 17 bases separating them. The CDR3 loop spans 17 amino acids.